Presented here are 23 T cell receptor beta chains from one specimen sequenced in a study of long-term antiretroviral therapy in people with HIV. An immunoSEQ assay, version v3.0, was performed at survey level. Clones were sequenced by immunoSEQ multiplex PCR, and TCRdb holds only the in-frame ones, with some missing. The profile shows about 21,000 clones, 85% to 90% of them singletons. The input for sequencing was unsorted PBMCs, taken 1.3 years after starting antiretroviral therapy. All receptors derive from a man in his fifties or sixties with HIV.

This clone was seen only once. CDR3 amino acids: CAISEYGGGAEGRNEQYF. DNA of the CDR3: TGTGCCATCAGTGAGTATGGCGGGGGGGCAGAAGGGCGTAACGAGCAGTACTTC. The rearrangement links TRBV10-3 to TRBJ2-7; 9 nucleotides agree with TRBD2. Germline CDR1 is ENHRY and CDR2 is SYGVKD. The CDR3 is 18 amino acids. V shed 1 base and J 5 bases; nucleotides not matched to a gene: 15.

The J gene is TRBJ2-3, the V gene TRBV11-2, with D perhaps being TRBD1 or TRBD2 (7 bases each). Per germline, CDR1 SGHAT and CDR2 FQNNGV. The V end lost 5 bases, the J end lost 2 bases, and 23 bases lay between the germline ends. This CDR3 region has 18 residues. CDR3 coding DNA: TGTGCCAGCAGCCAAGTCCCTAGGGGGCGGGAGAACACAGATACGCAGTATTTT. This gives the protein CASSQVPRGRENTDTQYF.

This clone has a handful of counts. The chain joins TRBV5-1 to TRBJ1-2; no clear D gene. V dropped 4 bases and J dropped 0 bases, with 10 bases sitting between them. The CDR3 sequence is 14 residues long. In germline, CDR1 is SGHRS, CDR2 YFSETQ. The DNA of the CDR3 is TGCGCCAGCAGCATGTCAGGTTCTAACTATGGCTACACCTTC. It specifies CASSMSGSNYGYTF.

About this clone: Germline and junction disagree at one end, which may indicate a read error. The genes are TRBV6-5 and TRBJ1-2; 10 bases fit TRBD1. From germline, CDR1 is MNHEY and CDR2 SVGAGI. The CDR3 contains 13 residues. The chain's CDR3 is CASSQGQGGSRAF. The CDR3 region has the DNA TGTGCCAGCAGCCAAGGACAGGGGGGAAGTAGGGCCTTC.

The CDR3 spells CASSPGGQGAQTQYF. The DNA of the CDR3 is TGTGCCAGCAGCCCGGGGGGACAGGGGGCACAGACCCAGTACTTC. The chain combines TRBV11-2 with TRBJ2-5; 12 bases agree with TRBD1. Unmatched junction bases numbered 7, after V lost 5 bases and J lost 6 bases. CDR3 length equals 15 residues. Germline V gives CDR1 SGHAT, CDR2 FQNNGV.

The chain carries TRBV6-1 and TRBJ1-5; D not certain. Trimming took off 1 base at V and 5 bases at J, with 15 bases between the two ends. Germline loops: CDR1 MNHNS, CDR2 SASEGT. The CDR3 runs to 16 residues. CDR3 DNA: TGTGCCAGCAGTGAAGGGAAGGACGGCTATTATCAGCCCCAGCATTTT. The encoded protein is CASSEGKDGYYQPQHF.

In its sample, this clone was seen once. The chain carries TRBV5-5 and TRBJ2-1; possibly TRBD1 for D (6 bases). V gave up 4 bases and J gave up 1 base, with 12 bases separating them. Germline loops: CDR1 SGHKS, CDR2 YYEKEE (reference sequence). The CDR3 extends over 15 amino acids. CDR3 residues: CASSLGASSYNEQFF. Written as DNA, the CDR3 is TGTGCCAGCAGCCTGGGGGCCAGTTCCTACAATGAGCAGTTCTTC.

This chain connects TRBV7-2 to TRBJ2-7, with 10 positions matching TRBD1. CDR3 length: 16 residues. CDR1 is SGHTA and CDR2 is FQGNSA in the germline V gene. V trimming: 3 bases; J trimming: 0 bases; junction bases outside the gene matches: 5. The CDR3 sequence is CASSFGQGGFSYEQYF. CDR3 DNA sequence: TGTGCCAGCAGCTTTGGACAGGGGGGTTTCTCCTACGAGCAGTACTTC.

This clone came up a few times. V is TRBV5-1 and J is TRBJ2-2; perhaps D is TRBD1 or TRBD2 (5 bases each). The CDR3 consists of 15 residues. Germline V gene lookup returns CDR1 SGHRS and CDR2 YFSETQ. V lost 0 bases to trimming and J lost 3 bases, with 9 bases between them. The CDR3 loop reads CASSLVGVDTGELFF. In DNA, the CDR3 is TGCGCCAGCAGCTTGGTGGGGGTGGACACCGGGGAGCTGTTTTTT.

The chain joins TRBV5-1 to TRBJ1-6; weak D call: TRBD1 (6 bases). V was cut by 3 bases and J by 5 bases, with 15 bases left in between. Looked up from germline, CDR1 is SGHRS and CDR2 is YFSETQ. The CDR3 extends over 16 amino acids. The CDR3 nucleotides are TGCGCCAGCAGCTCGGGGGGCCCAAGGGATAATTCACCCCTCCACTTT. It translates to CASSSGGPRDNSPLHF.

The rearrangement uses TRBV19 and TRBJ2-6; 7 nucleotides match TRBD1. This CDR3 is 17 amino acids long. Unmatched junction bases numbered 3, after V lost 1 base and J lost 0 bases. From germline, CDR1 is LNHDA and CDR2 SQIVND (reference sequence). The CDR3 nucleotides read TGTGCCAGTAGTATAGGAGGGACAGTCTCTGGGGCCAACGTCCTGACTTTC. Amino acid sequence: CASSIGGTVSGANVLTF.

This clone was counted once. V is TRBV5-1 and J is TRBJ1-5; D is ambiguous. The germline V and J ends were trimmed by 0 bases and 0 bases, with 10 bases remaining between them. This CDR3 comprises 16 residues. The germline CDR1 and CDR2 sequences are SGHRS and YFSETQ. This CDR3 is CASSLDSGDSNQPQHF. The CDR3 region has the DNA TGCGCCAGCAGCTTGGACTCGGGTGATAGCAATCAGCCCCAGCATTTT.

This chain connects TRBV18 to TRBJ2-1; unclear D gene. In germline, CDR1 is KGHSH, CDR2 LQKENI. V shed 2 bases and J shed 0 bases, with 17 bases lying between them. The CDR3 runs to 18 residues. CDR3 sequence: CASSPLRPRLSSYNEQFF. The DNA for the CDR3 is TGTGCCAGCTCACCATTAAGGCCCCGGTTAAGCTCCTACAATGAGCAGTTCTTC.

The CDR3 bases are TGTGCCAGCTTAAGCCGGGACAGGAACCTATTTCCTTCTGGAAACACCATATATTTT. Protein: CASLSRDRNLFPSGNTIYF. The gene calls are TRBV19 and TRBJ1-3, with 8 bases lining up with TRBD1. Germline values: CDR1 LNHDA, CDR2 SQIVND (reference sequence). V lost 9 bases and J lost 1; bases outside the gene matches: 20. The CDR3 sequence is 19 residues long. Looking up the rest from reference TRBV19 and TRBJ1-3 gives the full variable domain: DGGITQSPKYLFRKEGQNVTLSCEQNLNHDAMYWYRQDPGQGLRLIYYSQIVNDFQKGDIAEGYSVSREKKESFPLTVTSAQKNPTAFYLCASLSRDRNLFPSGNTIYFGEGSWLTVV.

This chain links TRBV13 with TRBJ1-5; D uncertain. The CDR3 runs to 14 residues. Germline CDR1 PRHDT, CDR2 FYEKMQ (reference sequence). The V gene lost 1 base and the J gene lost 7 bases, with 11 bases spanning the gap. The CDR3 DNA reads as TGTGCCAGCAGCTTAGCTGGGATAGGACAGCCCCAGCATTTT. Its translation is CASSLAGIGQPQHF.

Here the CDR3 reads CASSPGVGYGYTF. In nucleotides, the CDR3 is TGTGCCAGCAGCCCCGGGGTTGGCTATGGCTACACCTTC. This chain connects TRBV6-5 to TRBJ1-2, with D uncertain. This CDR3 is 13 amino acids long. The V and J ends lost 6 bases and 4 bases respectively, with 12 bases between them. CDR1 is MNHEY and CDR2 is SVGAGI in the germline V gene.

V gene TRBV19 combines with J gene TRBJ2-7; TRBD2 matches 8 bases. V lost 1 base, J lost 3 bases, and 5 bases stayed unmatched. The CDR3 covers 15 residues. The germline V gene has CDR1 LNHDA and CDR2 SQIVND (reference sequence). CDR3: CASSIGTSGSYEQYF. The CDR3 DNA follows: TGTGCCAGTAGTATAGGAACCAGCGGGAGCTACGAGCAGTACTTC.

The rearrangement joins TRBV7-6 to TRBJ1-2, with TRBD1 matching 7 bases. The CDR3 has 14 residues. Germline V gene data show CDR1 as SGHVS and CDR2 as FNYEAQ. The trim removed 5 bases at V and 8 bases at J, leaving 11 bases unmatched. CDR3 sequence reads: CASSRAVRQGGYTF. CDR3 DNA sequence: TGTGCCAGCAGCCGGGCCGTGAGACAGGGCGGCTACACCTTC.

The genes are TRBV7-6 and TRBJ2-3; tentatively, D is TRBD1 or TRBD2 (5 bases each). Germline-derived CDR1 and CDR2 are SGHVS and FNYEAQ. This CDR3 has 18 residues. V dropped 2 bases and J dropped 4 bases, with 22 bases sitting between them. The DNA for the CDR3 is TGTGCCAGCAGCTTAACGATCGGGACCCGCGGACTTGCAGATACGCAGTATTTT. The encoded protein is CASSLTIGTRGLADTQYF.

V and J are TRBV5-1 and TRBJ1-1; maybe TRBD1 (6 bases). Between the trimmed V and J ends, which lost 0 bases and 4 bases, there was a span of 13 bases. This CDR3 region has 15 residues. Per germline, CDR1 SGHRS and CDR2 YFSETQ. The CDR3 DNA sequence: TGCGCCAGCAGCTTGGGTCTGCAGGGGTCCACTGAAGCTTTCTTT. It translates to CASSLGLQGSTEAFF.

The CDR3 reads CASSPSRYTEAFF. CDR3 in DNA: TGTGCCAGCAGCCCATCGAGATACACTGAAGCTTTCTTT. This sequence joins TRBV11-2 and TRBJ1-1; D is uncertain. The CDR3 covers 13 residues. V lost 5 bases to trimming and J lost 3 bases, with 10 bases between them. Germline V CDR1 and CDR2: SGHAT, FQNNGV.

The V and J genes are TRBV11-2 and TRBJ2-5; D not resolved. Between the trimmed V and J ends, which lost 4 bases and 5 bases, there was a span of 8 bases. Germline values: CDR1 SGHAT, CDR2 FQNNGV. CDR3 length: 12 residues. In DNA, the CDR3 is TGTGCCAGCAGCTCACGCGTGGAGACCCAGTACTTC. Amino acid sequence: CASSSRVETQYF.

This chain joins TRBV6-1 and TRBJ1-5; D not certain. CDR3 length equals 14 residues. Germline V lookup: CDR1 MNHNS, CDR2 SASEGT. The V and J ends lost 0 bases and 4 bases respectively, with 7 bases between them. This CDR3 reads CASSEAVDNQPQHF. The CDR3 DNA is TGTGCCAGCAGTGAAGCCGTAGATAATCAGCCCCAGCATTTT.